The subject of this entry is one T cell receptor beta chain. As yet, its antigen is unknown. This may come from a read error, since a much larger clone is one base off. The data belong to a study of CD8+CD57+ T cells in acquired aplastic anemia. Findings and caveats of the study: In CD8+ cells, Simpson's diversity showed no significant difference between patients and controls. Found in both controls and patients were some 30 CD8+ CDR3 sequences.

CDR3 and TCR beta VDJ profiling relied on genomic DNA as the template. TCRdb re-derived calls from the reads in MiXCR, one entry per CDR3 protein. The repertoire holds around 140,000 distinct CDR3 sequences, with around two fifths as singletons. V dropped 5 bases and J dropped 0 bases, with 17 bases sitting between them. CDR1 LGHDT and CDR2 YNNKEL come from the germline V gene (reference sequence). The CDR3 is 16 residues long. The chain is built from TRBV3-1 and TRBJ2-7; D perhaps matches TRBD1 (6 bases). The sample was sorted CD4+, CD8+, or CD8+CD57+ T cells (not recorded which) from PBMCs. This sequence originates from a human donor in good health, serving as a control. The CDR3 protein is CASSTSQGLSSYEQYF. The CDR3 bases are TGTGCCAGCAGCACTTCCCAGGGGCTATCCTCCTACGAGCAGTACTTC.